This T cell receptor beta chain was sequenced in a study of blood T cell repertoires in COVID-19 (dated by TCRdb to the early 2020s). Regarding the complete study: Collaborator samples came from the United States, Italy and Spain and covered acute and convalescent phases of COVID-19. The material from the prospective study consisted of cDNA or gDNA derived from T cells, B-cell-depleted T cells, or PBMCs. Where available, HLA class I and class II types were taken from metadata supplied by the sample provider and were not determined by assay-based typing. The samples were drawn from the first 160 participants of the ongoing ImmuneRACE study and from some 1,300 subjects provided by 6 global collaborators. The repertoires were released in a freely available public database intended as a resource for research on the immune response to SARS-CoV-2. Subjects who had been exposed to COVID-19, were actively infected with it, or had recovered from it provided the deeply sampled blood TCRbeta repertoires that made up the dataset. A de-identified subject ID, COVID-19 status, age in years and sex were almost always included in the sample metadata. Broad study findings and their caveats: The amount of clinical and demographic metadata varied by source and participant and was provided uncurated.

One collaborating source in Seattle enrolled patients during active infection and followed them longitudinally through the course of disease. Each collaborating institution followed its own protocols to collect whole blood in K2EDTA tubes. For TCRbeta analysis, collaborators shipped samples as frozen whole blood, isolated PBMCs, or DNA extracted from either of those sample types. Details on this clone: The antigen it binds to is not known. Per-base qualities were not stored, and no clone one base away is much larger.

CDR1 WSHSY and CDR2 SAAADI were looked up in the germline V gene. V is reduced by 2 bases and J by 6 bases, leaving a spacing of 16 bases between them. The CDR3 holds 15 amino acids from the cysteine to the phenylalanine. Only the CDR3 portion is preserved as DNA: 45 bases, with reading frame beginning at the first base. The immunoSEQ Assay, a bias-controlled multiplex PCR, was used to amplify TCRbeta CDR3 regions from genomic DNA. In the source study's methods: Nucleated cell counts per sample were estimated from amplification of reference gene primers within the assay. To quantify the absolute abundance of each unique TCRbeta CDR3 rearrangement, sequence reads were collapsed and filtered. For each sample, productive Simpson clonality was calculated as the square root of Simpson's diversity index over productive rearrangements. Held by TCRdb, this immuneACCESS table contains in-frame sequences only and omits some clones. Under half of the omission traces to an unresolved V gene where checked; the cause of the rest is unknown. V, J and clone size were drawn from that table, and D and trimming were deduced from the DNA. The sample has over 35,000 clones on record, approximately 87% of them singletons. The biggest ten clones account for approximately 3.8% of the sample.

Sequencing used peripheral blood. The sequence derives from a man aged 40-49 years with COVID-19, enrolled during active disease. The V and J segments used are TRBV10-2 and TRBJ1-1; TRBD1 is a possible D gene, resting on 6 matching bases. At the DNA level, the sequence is TGCGCCAGCAGTGAGAGGGGCAGGGGCTTCGCTGAAGCTTTCTTT. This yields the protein CASSERGRGFAEAFF.